This T cell receptor (beta chain) was documented in a study of cytomegalovirus exposure and HLA in healthy donors. Study at large: A later analysis reported the 120 or so validation repertoires used the same platform as the approximately 700 first-cohort repertoires.

Study-wide results and caveats: As confirmed in vitro, a few CMV-associated chains were specific for CMV antigens. Cytomegalovirus association was assigned to 170 or so TCR beta chains.

As for this clone: Its specificity is unknown.

Data came from immunoSEQ multiplex PCR; TCRdb stores just in-frame clones and leaves some out. This table holds 150,000 to 200,000 clones, about four fifths found once. Sequencing used PBMCs. The receptor's source is a woman aged 18-29 years in good health and CMV-seropositive.

CDR3 residues: CASSSLTSGGNNEQFF. CDR3 coding DNA: TGTGCCAGCAGCTCGCTTACTAGCGGGGGAAACAATGAGCAGTTCTTC. This chain uses TRBV11-2 with TRBJ2-1; 11 bases align to TRBD2. This CDR3 is built from 16 residues. J gave up 5 bases and V 4 bases, and 7 bases lay outside the gene matches. CDR1 is SGHAT, CDR2 FQNNGV, per germline.